One and the same sample provided the 11 T cell receptor beta chains below, sequenced in a study of T cells expressing NK-cell markers. TCRdb reprocessed the 5' RACE reads and reports one entry per CDR3 protein, with no DNA. This table lists 350,000 to 400,000 distinct CDR3 sequences. The sequenced sample was blood T cells: a sorted CD56 or NKG2C T cell subset, CD4+ or CD8+ T cells, or bulk PBMC T cells (not recorded which). The receptors come from a woman between 45 and 60 years old in good health.

The V gene is TRBV6-1, the J gene TRBJ2-7. CDR3 size: 14 residues. CDR1 and CDR2 (germline): MNHNS, SASEGT. This CDR3 is CASSEGAPTYEQYF.

The chain combines TRBV10-3 with TRBJ1-1; TCRdb calls TRBD1, which cannot be checked without DNA. Germline values: CDR1 ENHRY, CDR2 SYGVKD. The CDR3 totals 15 residues. CDR3 sequence: CAISETTGTNTEAFF.

This chain links TRBV20-1 with TRBJ2-1; as DNA is missing, the TRBD2 call by TCRdb cannot be tested. The length of the CDR3 is 17 residues. Germline V gene data show CDR1 as DFQATT and CDR2 as SNEGSKA (reference sequence). CDR3 residues: CSAYGLAGGLSYNEQFF.

The CDR3 reads CASSPYGREETQYF. The chain joins TRBV2 to TRBJ2-5. CDR3 length: 14 residues. In germline, CDR1 is SNHLY, CDR2 FYNNEI.

The genes are TRBV5-1 and TRBJ2-2; TCRdb picks TRBD2, but there is no DNA to check that call. The CDR3 sequence is 19 residues long. From germline, CDR1 is SGHRS and CDR2 YFSETQ. CDR3 in amino acids: CASSLRETSGSPNTGELFF.

V usage is TRBV12-3 or TRBV12-4 and J usage is TRBJ2-2; without DNA, the TCRdb call of TRBD2 cannot be checked. This CDR3 spans 16 amino acids. The CDR3 loop reads CASSRAGVSGSGELFF.

The chain employs TRBV12-3 or TRBV12-4 and TRBJ2-1; TCRdb reports TRBD2, a call that lacks DNA to check it against. The CDR3 contains 13 residues. CDR3: CASSFDWRDEQFF.

The chain uses TRBV12-3 or TRBV12-4 and TRBJ2-7. The CDR3 sequence is 13 residues long. CDR3: CASSLPRAYEQYF.

The gene calls are TRBV20-1 and TRBJ2-5. CDR1 is DFQATT, CDR2 SNEGSKA, per germline (reference sequence). The CDR3 totals 11 residues. The CDR3 sequence: CSASDEETQYF.

The rearrangement joins TRBV9 to TRBJ2-5; TCRdb's D call, TRBD1, is unchecked because there is no DNA. This CDR3 has 14 amino acids. Germline assignment: CDR1 SGDLS and CDR2 YYNGEE. The CDR3 spells CASSAGRGRQTQYF.

The chain recombines TRBV19 with TRBJ2-1; TCRdb's D call, TRBD2, is unchecked because there is no DNA. Per germline, CDR1 LNHDA and CDR2 SQIVND (reference sequence). The CDR3 is 15 residues long. This CDR3 is CASTTGLASYNEQFF.